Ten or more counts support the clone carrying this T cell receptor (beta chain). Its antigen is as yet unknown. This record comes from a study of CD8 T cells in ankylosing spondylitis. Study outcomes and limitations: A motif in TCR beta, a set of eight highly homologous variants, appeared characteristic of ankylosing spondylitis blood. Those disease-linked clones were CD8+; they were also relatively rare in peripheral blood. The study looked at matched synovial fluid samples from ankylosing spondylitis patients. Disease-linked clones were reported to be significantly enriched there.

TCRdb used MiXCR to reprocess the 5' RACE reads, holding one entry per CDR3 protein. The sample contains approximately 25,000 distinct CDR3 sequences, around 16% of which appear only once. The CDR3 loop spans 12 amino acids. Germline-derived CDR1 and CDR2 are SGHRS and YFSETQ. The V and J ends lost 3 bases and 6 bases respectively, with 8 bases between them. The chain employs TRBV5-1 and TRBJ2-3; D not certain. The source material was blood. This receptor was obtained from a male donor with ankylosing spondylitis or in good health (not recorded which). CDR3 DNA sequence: TGCGCCAGCAGCTGGAGTGTTGATACGCAGTATTTT. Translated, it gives CASSWSVDTQYF.